Listed here are 20 T cell receptor beta chains from one sample, sequenced in a study of blood T cell repertoires in COVID-19. Only in-frame clones appear in the TCRdb table, and some are missing; sequencing was by immunoSEQ multiplex PCR. The table includes roughly 240,000 clones, around 87% detected once. Sequenced material: peripheral blood. These receptors were collected from a man aged 18 to 30 with active or convalescent COVID-19.

The count of this clone is one. This chain joins TRBV28 and TRBJ1-1; D might be TRBD1 (6 bases). Deletions cut 5 bases from V and 1 base from J, with 11 bases between. CDR3 size: 14 residues. Germline V CDR1 and CDR2: MDHEN, SYDVKM. Here the CDR3 DNA reads TGTGCCAGCAGTCCCCCGGACAGGAACACTGAAGCTTTCTTT. This gives the protein CASSPPDRNTEAFF. Looking up the rest from reference TRBV28 and TRBJ1-1 gives the full variable domain: DVKVTQSSRYLVKRTGEKVFLECVQDMDHENMFWYRQDPGLGLRLIYFSYDVKMKEKGDIPEGYSVSREKKERFSLILESASTNQTSMYLCASSPPDRNTEAFFGQGTRLTVV.

Only one count was recorded for this clone. The chain combines TRBV27 with TRBJ2-7; 8 nucleotides align to TRBD1. From germline, CDR1 is MNHEY and CDR2 SMNVEV (reference sequence). The trim removed 4 bases at V and 3 bases at J, leaving 5 bases unmatched. The CDR3 is 14 residues long. CDR3 sequence reads: CASSWGTGDYEQYF. The CDR3 region has the DNA TGTGCCAGCAGTTGGGGGACAGGAGACTACGAGCAGTACTTC.

CDR3 loop: CASSSDRAIYEQYF. CDR3 sequence (DNA): TGTGCCAGCTCGTCGGACAGAGCCATCTACGAGCAGTACTTC. The chain recombines TRBV18 with TRBJ2-7; possibly TRBD1 for D (6 bases). The germline CDR1 and CDR2 sequences are KGHSH and LQKENI. This CDR3 is built from 14 residues. The germline V and J ends were trimmed by 6 bases and 3 bases, with 15 bases remaining between them.

This chain connects TRBV7-2 to TRBJ2-7; TRBD2 matches at 7 bases. Per germline, CDR1 SGHTA and CDR2 FQGNSA. This CDR3 has 15 amino acids. The V segment lost 0 bases and the J segment 4 bases; nucleotides outside the gene matches: 6. CDR3 coding DNA: TGTGCCAGCAGCTTAGCAGTCGCGGGAGTGTACGAGCAGTACTTC. Translated: CASSLAVAGVYEQYF.

This sequence joins TRBV7-6 and TRBJ2-1; D is possibly TRBD2 (6 bases). V lost 5 bases to trimming and J lost 8 bases, with 13 bases between them. The CDR3 loop spans 13 amino acids. The germline V gene has CDR1 SGHVS and CDR2 FNYEAQ. CDR3 sequence reads: CASSPAGSDEQFF. CDR3 sequence (DNA): TGTGCCAGCAGCCCGGCGGGGTCGGATGAGCAGTTCTTC.

This chain joins TRBV18 and TRBJ2-7; the D gene is possibly TRBD2 (7 bases). CDR1 is KGHSH and CDR2 is LQKENI in the germline V gene. The CDR3 sequence is 17 residues long. Trimming took off 0 bases at V and 0 bases at J, with 15 bases between the two ends. CDR3 loop: CASSPPESAGHSYEQYF. CDR3 nucleotide sequence: TGTGCCAGCTCACCACCGGAATCAGCGGGACACTCCTACGAGCAGTACTTC.

The chain links TRBV5-4 to TRBJ1-2; 12 positions match TRBD1. Losses at the gene ends were 1 base for V and 4 bases for J; bases not matched to a gene: 5. Germline V lookup: CDR1 SGHNT, CDR2 YYREEE (reference sequence). CDR3 size: 16 residues. CDR3 bases: TGTGCCAGCAGCTTGTCCGGGACAGGGGGCCTCTATGGCTACACCTTC. Translated, it gives CASSLSGTGGLYGYTF.

In its sample, this clone was seen once. Other DNA sequences in this sample translate to the same CDR3. The chain is built from TRBV19 and TRBJ1-5, with D possibly TRBD1 on 5 matching bases. The CDR3 totals 15 residues. V dropped 2 bases and J dropped 2 bases, with 10 bases sitting between them. Germline lookup yields CDR1 LNHDA and CDR2 SQIVND (reference sequence). CDR3 in amino acids: CASSIQGGGNQPQHF. The CDR3 DNA sequence: TGTGCCAGTAGTATACAGGGTGGGGGCAATCAGCCCCAGCATTTT.

V gene TRBV4-1 combines with J gene TRBJ2-7, with TRBD1 identical over 9 bases. The V gene's germline CDR1 is MGHRA and CDR2 YSYEKL. Trimming cost V 8 bases and J 6 bases; bases outside gene matches: 8. The CDR3 length is 13 residues. The DNA for the CDR3 is TGCGCCAGCTGGGGACAGGGAACGACCGAGCAGTACTTC. As protein: CASWGQGTTEQYF.

This chain joins TRBV16 and TRBJ2-7; D call uncertain. The CDR3 length is 14 residues. Germline CDR1 is KGHSY and CDR2 is FQNENV. The germline V and J ends were trimmed by 0 bases and 4 bases, with 10 bases remaining between them. CDR3 protein: CASSQSSQAYEQYF. The CDR3 region has the DNA TGTGCCAGCAGCCAATCCTCCCAGGCGTACGAGCAGTACTTC.

The rearrangement links TRBV7-9 to TRBJ2-7; possible D gene TRBD1, 5 bases. V lost 4 bases, J lost 3 bases, and 22 bases lay in between. This CDR3 region has 17 residues. Germline V gene lookup returns CDR1 SEHNR and CDR2 FQNEAQ (reference sequence). Written as DNA, the CDR3 is TGTGCCAGCAGCTCAACCCGACTCCCTCGCAGGGACTACGAGCAGTACTTC. It is translated as CASSSTRLPRRDYEQYF.

CDR3 DNA: TGTGCCAGCAGCCCCTCCGGGGGGGACATAACTAGCGGGGGCTATTCCTACGAGCAGTACTTC. As protein: CASSPSGGDITSGGYSYEQYF. The chain joins TRBV9 to TRBJ2-7; 11 bases align to TRBD2. The germline V gene has CDR1 SGDLS and CDR2 YYNGEE. The CDR3 consists of 21 residues. The junction had 22 bases not matched to a gene; V was cut back by 4 bases and J by 1 base.

The rearrangement uses TRBV24-1 and TRBJ1-2; possibly TRBD1 for D (6 bases). Trimming removed 0 bases at V and 3 bases at J, with 13 bases between. From germline, CDR1 is KGHDR and CDR2 SFDVKD. This CDR3 is 16 amino acids long. The CDR3 sequence: CATSDLRGGFDYGYTF. The CDR3 bases are TGTGCCACCAGTGATTTGAGGGGGGGCTTTGACTATGGCTACACCTTC.

The rearrangement uses TRBV3-1 (or the pseudogene TRBV3-2) and TRBJ1-1; no firm D call. Trimming shortened V by 5 bases and J by 4 bases, and 11 bases separated the two germline ends. Germline-derived CDR1 and CDR2 are LGHDT and YNNKEL (reference sequence). The CDR3 consists of 13 residues. CDR3: CASSSPTLTEAFF. Written as DNA, the CDR3 is TGTGCCAGCAGCTCCCCGACTCTCACTGAAGCTTTCTTT.

This clone was detected only once. The chain employs TRBV6-1 and TRBJ2-5; D is undetermined. The germline V gene has CDR1 MNHNS and CDR2 SASEGT. The germline V and J ends were trimmed by 3 bases and 9 bases, with 14 bases remaining between them. The CDR3 length is 13 residues. CDR3 in DNA: TGTGCCAGCAGTGATTGGTCTAACCCGGCCCAGTACTTC. Amino acid sequence: CASSDWSNPAQYF.

The rearrangement links TRBV12-3 or TRBV12-4 to TRBJ2-5; TRBD1 might be the D (6 bases). This CDR3 is 13 amino acids long. Trimming shortened V by 2 bases and J by 5 bases, and 9 bases separated the two germline ends. CDR3 in amino acids: CASSLTGLETQYF. CDR3 in DNA: TGTGCCAGCAGTTTAACAGGGTTGGAGACCCAGTACTTC.

The CDR3 loop reads CASSSHSGYEQYF. CDR3 coding DNA: TGTGCCAGCAGTAGTCACAGTGGTTACGAGCAGTACTTC. The V gene is TRBV6-6, the J gene TRBJ2-7; no definite D call. The ends were cut back, 5 bases at V and 4 bases at J, with 12 bases in the middle. Looked up from germline, CDR1 is MNHNY and CDR2 is SVGAGI (reference sequence). This CDR3 has 13 residues.

The chain combines TRBV6-5 with TRBJ1-5; 9 bases map to TRBD1. The J segment lost 7 bases and the V segment lost 4 bases, leaving 8 bases of the junction unmatched. The CDR3 has 15 residues. Germline lookup yields CDR1 MNHEY and CDR2 SVGAGI. DNA for the CDR3: TGTGCCAGCAGTTCGACAGGGGGGCAAGGACAGCCCCAGCATTTT. Its translation is CASSSTGGQGQPQHF.

The chain carries TRBV6-6 and TRBJ2-3; 8 bases line up with TRBD1. The CDR3 contains 15 residues. Germline trimming cut 6 bases from V and 2 bases from J; bases unmatched to any gene: 7. CDR1 is MNHNY and CDR2 is SVGAGI in the germline V gene (reference sequence). CDR3 DNA: TGTGCCAGCAGCCCCGGGACAGGCTCCACAGATACGCAGTATTTT. Its protein is CASSPGTGSTDTQYF.

The chain uses TRBV9 and TRBJ2-3, with D possibly matching TRBD2 (5 bases). CDR3 length: 14 amino acids. V lost 3 bases, J lost 0 bases, and 8 bases lay in between. Germline loops: CDR1 SGDLS, CDR2 YYNGEE. CDR3 residues: CASSAEDSTDTQYF. CDR3 bases: TGTGCCAGCAGCGCGGAGGACAGCACAGATACGCAGTATTTT.